This TCR beta chain was captured by sequencing in a study of cytomegalovirus exposure and HLA in healthy donors. Use of 60 Vbeta and 13 Jbeta primers characterized the PCR. Measured with immunoSEQ multiplex PCR; TCRdb has only the in-frame clones, and not every one. Seen here are around 130,000 clones, around 81% observed once, and the top ten hold around 1.9%. Germline-derived CDR1 and CDR2 are SGHTA and FQGTGA. This CDR3 has 13 amino acids. The specimen was PBMCs. This chain connects TRBV7-3 to TRBJ2-7; 7 positions agree with TRBD1. This TCR came from a woman aged 50 to 60 in good health and CMV-seronegative. The chain's CDR3 is CASSPHPTGTQMV. Written as DNA, the CDR3 is TGTGCCAGCAGCCCGCACCCGACAGGGACCCAGATGGTC.